A selection of T cell receptor beta chains follows, all from one sample in a study of blood T cell repertoires in COVID-19. The method was immunoSEQ multiplex PCR; TCRdb's version includes in-frame clones alone and lacks a portion of them. The table lists about 370,000 clones, nearly 90% of them singletons, with about 7% in the top ten. Sample: peripheral blood. These receptors were collected from a man younger than 35 with active or convalescent COVID-19. Both conserved end residues are trimmed from each CDR3.

TRBV10-3	TRBJ2-2	AIGGGEGLPGELF
TRBV2	TRBJ2-6	ASSRKGQGATGANVLT
TRBV11-2	TRBJ2-1	ASSLVGREQF
TRBV19	TRBJ1-2	ASSPETGVNYGYT
TRBV23-1	TRBJ1-6	ASSQLEDSSYNSPLH
TRBV27	TRBJ1-6	ASSSQYNSPLH
TRBV7-9	TRBJ2-3	ASSSAGQGATDTQY
TRBV2	TRBJ1-5	ASRPHRGKGNQPQH
TRBV4-3	TRBJ2-3	ASSHPASGGTDTQY
TRBV15	TRBJ1-5	ATSRDYAGNQPQH
TRBV6-4	TRBJ1-2	ASSDSGGALGYT
TRBV7-9	TRBJ1-4	ASSQDRGVEKLF
TRBV14	TRBJ2-3	ASSLGVLADTQY
TRBV5-1	TRBJ1-5	ASSSGQSNQPQH
TRBV9	TRBJ1-2	ASSVEGQANYGYT
TRBV27	TRBJ2-7	ASKISGRASHEQY
TRBV9	TRBJ1-2	ASSVDYGANYGYT
TRBV7-3	TRBJ2-3	ASSSPAGGASDTQY
TRBV7-2	TRBJ1-6	ASSPQGGDSPLH
TRBV27	TRBJ2-1	ASRAPGLHNEQF
TRBV4-1	TRBJ2-5	ASSQGGLAGVGETQY
TRBV28	TRBJ2-1	ASSYTGTGIYNEQF
TRBV19	TRBJ1-5	ASSIEDRGNQPQH
TRBV7-3	TRBJ2-2	ASSSEAGTNTGELF
TRBV7-2	TRBJ2-7	ASSPSYEQY
TRBV28	TRBJ2-7	ASSFRDRVSEQY
TRBV6-2/TRBV6-3	TRBJ1-1	ASSYSGGGRTEAF
TRBV15	TRBJ1-1	ATSRGQIKTEAF
TRBV11-2	TRBJ2-3	ASSSSGGPTDTQY
TRBV28	TRBJ2-1	ASSKGGLAGNEQF
TRBV13	TRBJ2-1	ASSSAGTSHAGQF
TRBV4-2	TRBJ2-5	ASSQDSSRAPQETQY
TRBV28	TRBJ2-4	ASGGVMAKNIQY
TRBV25-1	TRBJ1-6	ASKPTDNSPLH
TRBV29-1	TRBJ1-2	SVGGSVFGYT
TRBV3-1/TRBV3-2	TRBJ2-3	ASSQMVATDTQY
TRBV4-1	TRBJ2-7	ASSQERGGPPYEQY
TRBV9	TRBJ1-6	ASTRDSENSPLH
TRBV7-3	TRBJ1-2	ASSWTGAKAYGYT
TRBV24-1	TRBJ2-5	ATSGRALETQY
TRBV6-5	TRBJ2-7	ASNQAGGPSWEQY
TRBV3-1/TRBV3-2	TRBJ1-1	ASRTWRTGGLNTEAF
TRBV9	TRBJ1-4	ASSIRQGSDEKLF
TRBV4-1	TRBJ1-5	ASSPSAVNSNQPQH
TRBV7-8	TRBJ1-5	ASSLGEGANQPQH
TRBV30	TRBJ2-5	AWTRVGTQY
TRBV27	TRBJ2-2	ASSFSTSYTGELF
TRBV27	TRBJ1-2	ASSETGAPGYT
TRBV2	TRBJ1-2	ASSVPRDYYGYT